This paragraph covers one TCR beta chain sequence. This specimen belongs to a study of blood T cell repertoires in COVID-19. At the level of the study: The samples span acute and convalescent COVID-19 from the United States, Italy and Spain. Nucleic acid was either cDNA or gDNA, and it came from T cells, B-cell-depleted T cells, or PBMCs.

Original processing notes: Estimated nucleated cell counts came from reference gene primer amplification. Profiling relied on immunoSEQ multiplex PCR, and the TCRdb table lists in-frame clones only, not all of them. D and trimming were read from the DNA, whereas the V and J calls and clone size are those reported in that table. The table shows 210,000 or so clones, with around 79% occurring only once. Trimming at V came to 0 bases and at J to 0 bases, leaving 1 base not matched to a gene. The CDR3 extends over 16 amino acids. Looked up from germline, CDR1 is SGHDT and CDR2 is YYEEEE. This clonotype originated in a man aged 50 to 60 who had recovered from COVID-19. The chain has TRBV5-6 and TRBJ2-1, with 9 bases that match TRBD2. The sequenced sample consisted of peripheral blood. CDR3 amino acids: CASSLDSGGSYNEQFF. CDR3 in DNA: TGTGCCAGCAGCTTGGATAGCGGGGGCTCCTACAATGAGCAGTTCTTC.